Below, 7 T cell receptor beta chains from the same sample are listed, as sequenced in a study of blood T cells in healthy people across ages. A second PCR, run for roughly 7 to 12 cycles, used a sample-barcoded 5' primer plus a J-beta primer mix. TCRdb used MiXCR to reprocess the 5' RACE reads, holding one entry per CDR3 protein. This sample yields about 930,000 distinct CDR3 sequences, of which 25% to 30% are seen a single time; approximately 10% belongs to the top ten. The sample was also linked to a second study, of T cells of mothers and their children.

The sample consisted of blood. The receptors shown here come from a woman aged 40-49 years in good health.

As regards this clonotype: One base away lies a much larger clone, so this may be a sequencing read error. V usage is TRBV7-2 and J usage is TRBJ2-1; 12 bases map to TRBD2. J lost 6 bases, V lost 3 bases, and 12 bases had no gene match. Germline-derived CDR1 and CDR2 are SGHTA and FQGNSA. This CDR3 spans 18 amino acids. The CDR3 protein is CASSFRLAGGPTSNEQFF. For the CDR3, the DNA is TGTGCCAGCAGCTTTAGGCTAGCGGGGGGGCCCACCAGCAATGAGCAGTTCTTC.

This clonotype showed up many times. The junction does not match germline at one end; this may be a read error. CDR3: CASSLAGQPKEQYF. CDR3 nucleotides: TGTGCTAGCAGCTTAGCGGGACAGCCGAAAGAGCAGTACTTC. The V gene is TRBV7-7, the J gene TRBJ2-7; tentatively, D is TRBD2 (8 bases). The CDR3 runs to 14 residues. The germline V gene has CDR1 SSHAT and CDR2 FNYEAQ (reference sequence).

The gene calls are TRBV6-5 and TRBJ1-2, with 8 bases fitting TRBD1. Per germline, CDR1 MNHEY and CDR2 SVGAGI. V shed 4 bases, J shed 4 bases, and the junction held 8 bases outside the gene matches. This CDR3 region has 15 residues. CDR3: CASSCSRQGSYGYTF. CDR3 coding DNA: TGTGCCAGCAGTTGCTCGCGACAGGGGAGCTATGGCTACACCTTC.

The chain links TRBV29-1 to TRBJ1-1; weak D call: TRBD1 (6 bases). CDR1 and CDR2 (germline): SQVTM, ANQGSEA. The CDR3 loop spans 12 amino acids. The V gene lost 6 bases and the J gene lost 4 bases, with 12 bases spanning the gap. The chain's CDR3 is CSVQGSVTEAFF. DNA of the CDR3: TGCAGCGTCCAGGGGTCGGTCACTGAAGCTTTCTTT.

This clonotype was counted between two and nine times. The chain employs TRBV7-3 and TRBJ2-3; 7 bases fit TRBD2. Germline V lookup: CDR1 SGHTA, CDR2 FQGTGA. V trimming: 5 bases; J trimming: 6 bases; junction bases outside the gene matches: 8. CDR3 length: 14 residues. The CDR3 bases are TGTGCCAGCAGCCCCCCGGGGGGATTTGATACGCAGTATTTT. Its translation is CASSPPGGFDTQYF. Variable domain in full (rest from reference TRBV7-3 and TRBJ2-3): GAGVSQTPSNKVTEKGKYVELRCDPISGHTALYWYRQSLGQGPEFLIYFQGTGAADDSGLPNDRFFAVRPEGSVSTLKIQRTERGDSAVYLCASSPPGGFDTQYFGPGTRLTVL.

This clonotype appeared a single time. The chain links TRBV5-6 to TRBJ1-5, with D possibly being TRBD1 (5 bases). Trimming stripped 0 bases from V and 0 bases from J, with 10 bases between. The CDR3 runs to 16 residues. Looked up from germline, CDR1 is SGHDT and CDR2 is YYEEEE. The CDR3 nucleotides read TGTGCCAGCAGCTTGGCAGGGTTTTATAGCAATCAGCCCCAGCATTTT. Translating gives CASSLAGFYSNQPQHF.

This clonotype has at least ten counts. The V and J genes are TRBV6-5 and TRBJ2-7; D could derive from TRBD1 or TRBD2 (5 bases each). V lost 4 bases, J lost 7 bases, and 20 bases lay in between. The CDR3 is made up of 15 amino acids. In germline, CDR1 is MNHEY, CDR2 SVGAGI. The CDR3 nucleotides are TGTGCCAGCAGTTCGCTCGACAGCGGCAGATCGGAGCAGTACTTC. It specifies CASSSLDSGRSEQYF.